This T cell receptor beta chain was found in a study of cytomegalovirus exposure and HLA in healthy donors. Points from the study as a whole: Exclusion as indistinguishable affected some V segments, including TRBV6-2 and TRBV6-3.

There are a few counts of this clone. Its target is unknown. This PCR relied on a set of 60 Vbeta primers and 13 Jbeta primers. Per the study methods: In a later analysis, roughly 10 million of approximately 80 million unique beta chains occurred in at least two donors. The table came from immunoSEQ multiplex PCR; TCRdb's copy has only in-frame clones and leaves some out. For V, J and clone size, that table is used; D and trimming come from the DNA. The sample includes around 160,000 clones, 68% of them seen just once. The V and J ends lost 0 bases and 4 bases respectively, with 8 bases between them. Germline CDR1 reads SGHRS; CDR2 reads YFSETQ. This CDR3 has 14 residues.

Specimen: PBMCs. This TCR came from a man in his forties or fifties in good health and CMV-seronegative. The chain joins TRBV5-1 to TRBJ1-5; D might be TRBD1 (6 bases). CDR3 protein: CASSLVGGNQPQHF. The CDR3 DNA is TGCGCCAGCAGCTTGGTAGGGGGAAATCAGCCCCAGCATTTT. Variable domain in full (rest from reference TRBV5-1 and TRBJ1-5): KAGVTQTPRYLIKTRGQQVTLSCSPISGHRSVSWYQQTPGQGLQFLFEYFSETQRNKGNFPGRFSGRQFSNSRSEMNVSTLELGDSALYLCASSLVGGNQPQHFGDGTRLSIL.